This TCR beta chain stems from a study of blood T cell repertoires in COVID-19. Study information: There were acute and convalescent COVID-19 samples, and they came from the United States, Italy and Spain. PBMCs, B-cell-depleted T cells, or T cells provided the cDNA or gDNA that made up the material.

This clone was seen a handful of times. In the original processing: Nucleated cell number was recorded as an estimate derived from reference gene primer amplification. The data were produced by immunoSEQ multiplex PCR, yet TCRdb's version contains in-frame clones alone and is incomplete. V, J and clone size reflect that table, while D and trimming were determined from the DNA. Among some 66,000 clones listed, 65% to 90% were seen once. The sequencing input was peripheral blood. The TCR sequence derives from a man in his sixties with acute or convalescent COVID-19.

The CDR3 coding sequence is TGTGCCAGCACCCTGCCAGGGCTCAACGAGCAGTACTTC. Translated: CASTLPGLNEQYF. This chain uses TRBV12-3 or TRBV12-4 with TRBJ2-7, with a weak D call TRBD1 (5 bases). Trimming pared 7 bases from V and 5 bases from J, leaving 15 bases between. The CDR3 spans 13 residues.